This T cell receptor beta chain was observed in a study of tumor-infiltrating lymphocytes in primary liver carcinoma. Study results and limitations: The top-250-clone fraction was significantly higher in tumors than in blood (p = 0.039).

Between roughly 20 and 31 mg of unsorted bulk tissue served as the source from which RNA and DNA were co-extracted. Cases comprised patients with primary liver carcinoma who received surgical resection. V was pared by 7 bases and J by 8 bases, with 14 bases between. CDR3 size: 11 residues. Germline V gives CDR1 SQVTM, CDR2 ANQGSEA. The researchers produced TCR beta cDNA from approximately 540 ng total RNA with a constant-region primer. The TCR beta library was amplified through three nested multiplex PCR rounds in a modified ARM-PCR procedure. PCR rounds one and two used TRBV1-TRBV30 forward primers with a C-beta reverse primer for around 11 cycles each. TCRdb called the multiplex PCR reads again in MiXCR, with one record for every CDR3 protein. The sample lists 40,000 or so distinct CDR3 sequences; 75% were seen once. For this clonotype: Its specificity is not known.

The V call is TRBV29-1, the J call TRBJ1-2; D gene unclear. What was sequenced was tumor-adjacent normal liver tissue. The sequence came from a man aged 40-49 years with primary liver carcinoma and hepatitis B virus infection. The CDR3: CSGRHIDGYTF. DNA of the CDR3: TGCAGCGGTCGACATATCGACGGCTACACCTTC.